These T cell receptor beta chains were read from a single sample in a study of blood T cell repertoires in COVID-19. Some clones are missing from TCRdb's copy, which holds only in-frame ones; the method was immunoSEQ multiplex PCR. The sample carries 200,000 to 250,000 clones, around 80% recorded once. The sample consisted of peripheral blood. The receptors shown here come from a woman over 75 with COVID-19, enrolled during active disease. CDR3s include the opening cysteine and the closing phenylalanine or tryptophan. A D gene is named only where the DNA matches it firmly. Where a row states a size, it is once, few, many or the class of an expanded clone; other rows omit it.

j_call: TRBJ2-2
d_call: TRBD1
clone_size: -
v_call: TRBV3-1/TRBV3-2
cdr3_aa: CASRTGPGELFF
cdr3_nt: TGTGCCAGCAGGACAGGGCCCGGGGAGCTGTTTTTT

j_call: TRBJ2-5
d_call: -
clone_size: -
v_call: TRBV7-9
cdr3_aa: CASSLATGPQETQYF
cdr3_nt: TGTGCCAGCAGCTTAGCCACAGGGCCACAAGAGACCCAGTACTTC

j_call: TRBJ2-4
d_call: TRBD2
clone_size: -
v_call: TRBV7-8
cdr3_aa: CASSFGTSGKNIQYF
cdr3_nt: TGTGCCAGCAGCTTCGGGACTAGCGGCAAAAACATTCAGTACTTC

j_call: TRBJ2-2
d_call: -
clone_size: -
v_call: TRBV5-1
cdr3_aa: CASSFEVTGELFF
cdr3_nt: TGCGCCAGCAGCTTTGAGGTCACCGGGGAGCTGTTTTTT

j_call: TRBJ1-2
d_call: TRBD1
clone_size: -
v_call: TRBV5-1
cdr3_aa: CASSLLPQGSAPHNYGYTF
cdr3_nt: TGCGCCAGCAGCTTGCTCCCACAGGGGTCTGCACCACATAACTATGGCTACACCTTC

j_call: TRBJ2-5
d_call: -
clone_size: -
v_call: TRBV3-1/TRBV3-2
cdr3_aa: CASSQGGRFVSQYF
cdr3_nt: TGTGCCAGCAGCCAAGGGGGGAGGTTTGTGTCCCAGTACTTC

j_call: TRBJ1-1
d_call: TRBD1
clone_size: -
v_call: TRBV19
cdr3_aa: CASTTGAGGALWAFF
cdr3_nt: TGTGCCAGTACTACGGGGGCAGGGGGAGCTTTATGGGCTTTCTTT

j_call: TRBJ2-7
d_call: TRBD1
clone_size: -
v_call: TRBV6-5
cdr3_aa: CASSYATGTGEEQYF
cdr3_nt: TGTGCCAGCAGTTACGCTACCGGGACAGGTGAAGAGCAGTACTTC

j_call: TRBJ1-5
d_call: TRBD1
clone_size: -
v_call: TRBV19
cdr3_aa: CASRRTGTSNQPQHF
cdr3_nt: TGTGCCAGTAGAAGGACAGGGACCAGCAATCAGCCCCAGCATTTT

j_call: TRBJ1-2
d_call: -
clone_size: -
v_call: TRBV5-5
cdr3_aa: CASRRVTGGYGYTF
cdr3_nt: TGTGCCAGCCGCCGAGTCACGGGAGGCTATGGCTACACCTTC

j_call: TRBJ2-7
d_call: -
clone_size: -
v_call: TRBV7-2
cdr3_aa: CASSLGSAYDYEQYF
cdr3_nt: TGTGCCAGCAGCTTAGGCAGCGCGTATGACTACGAGCAGTACTTC

j_call: TRBJ2-7
d_call: -
clone_size: -
v_call: TRBV27
cdr3_aa: CASSLFQGGSLPPPFYEQYF
cdr3_nt: TGTGCCAGCAGTTTATTTCAGGGAGGTAGCCTCCCACCCCCGTTTTACGAGCAGTACTTC

j_call: TRBJ2-1
d_call: -
clone_size: once
v_call: TRBV5-4
cdr3_aa: CASSAVSSYNEQFF
cdr3_nt: TGTGCCAGCAGCGCAGTAAGCTCCTACAATGAGCAGTTCTTC

j_call: TRBJ2-1
d_call: -
clone_size: once
v_call: TRBV28
cdr3_aa: CASSLISRDSNEQFF
cdr3_nt: TGTGCCAGCAGTTTAATCTCTCGGGATTCTAATGAGCAGTTCTTC

j_call: TRBJ1-5
d_call: TRBD1
clone_size: few
v_call: TRBV6-1
cdr3_aa: CASSERSGQDRNQPQHF
cdr3_nt: TGTGCCAGCAGTGAGAGATCTGGACAGGACAGAAATCAGCCCCAGCATTTT

j_call: TRBJ2-7
d_call: -
clone_size: -
v_call: TRBV6-6
cdr3_aa: CASSLSQGLEQYF
cdr3_nt: TGTGCCAGCAGTTTGAGCCAGGGTTTGGAGCAGTACTTC

j_call: TRBJ2-1
d_call: TRBD1
clone_size: once
v_call: TRBV5-1
cdr3_aa: CASRPYRQGRHEQFF
cdr3_nt: TGCGCCAGCAGACCATACCGACAGGGGAGGCATGAGCAGTTCTTC

j_call: TRBJ1-5
d_call: TRBD1
clone_size: -
v_call: TRBV2
cdr3_aa: CASRGDRGLEPQHF
cdr3_nt: TGTGCCAGCAGGGGGGACAGGGGTCTGGAGCCCCAGCATTTT

j_call: TRBJ2-7
d_call: TRBD1
clone_size: -
v_call: TRBV6-4
cdr3_aa: CASSDGQGADEQYF
cdr3_nt: TGTGCCAGCAGTGATGGACAGGGGGCGGATGAGCAGTACTTC

j_call: TRBJ1-6
d_call: -
clone_size: -
v_call: TRBV9
cdr3_aa: CASSARGSQGSPLHF
cdr3_nt: TGTGCCAGCAGCGCCCGCGGATCACAGGGTTCACCCCTCCACTTT

j_call: TRBJ1-1
d_call: -
clone_size: -
v_call: TRBV5-1
cdr3_aa: CASSLLGSTEAFF
cdr3_nt: TGCGCCAGCAGCTTGCTTGGGAGCACTGAAGCTTTCTTT

j_call: TRBJ1-5
d_call: -
clone_size: -
v_call: TRBV15
cdr3_aa: CATSRVEQPQHF
cdr3_nt: TGTGCCACCAGCAGAGTGGAGCAGCCCCAGCATTTT

j_call: TRBJ2-1
d_call: -
clone_size: -
v_call: TRBV7-9
cdr3_aa: CASSMGGQYNEQFF
cdr3_nt: TGTGCCAGCAGTATGGGGGGACAGTACAATGAGCAGTTCTTC

j_call: TRBJ1-5
d_call: -
clone_size: once
v_call: TRBV19
cdr3_aa: CASSIYGNQPQHF
cdr3_nt: TGTGCCAGTAGTATATATGGCAATCAGCCCCAGCATTTT

j_call: TRBJ2-3
d_call: -
clone_size: -
v_call: TRBV6-5
cdr3_aa: CASSYVGTTDTQYF
cdr3_nt: TGTGCCAGCAGTTACGTTGGGACTACAGATACGCAGTATTTT

j_call: TRBJ2-7
d_call: -
clone_size: -
v_call: TRBV6-6
cdr3_aa: CASSYSTGPSSYEQYF
cdr3_nt: TGTGCCAGCAGTTACTCGACAGGACCTAGCTCCTACGAGCAGTACTTC

j_call: TRBJ1-1
d_call: -
clone_size: once
v_call: TRBV7-9
cdr3_aa: CASSLLSRTTEAFF
cdr3_nt: TGTGCCAGCAGCTTACTCAGCAGGACTACTGAAGCTTTCTTT

j_call: TRBJ2-5
d_call: TRBD2
clone_size: -
v_call: TRBV11-1
cdr3_aa: CASSLRRGVQETQYF
cdr3_nt: TGTGCCAGCAGCTTACGGCGGGGGGTCCAAGAGACCCAGTACTTC

j_call: TRBJ1-2
d_call: -
clone_size: -
v_call: TRBV29-1
cdr3_aa: CSVEGEEAGGYTF
cdr3_nt: TGCAGCGTTGAAGGGGAGGAGGCAGGGGGCTACACCTTC

j_call: TRBJ1-1
d_call: TRBD1
clone_size: -
v_call: TRBV7-9
cdr3_aa: CASSPQGGGTEAFF
cdr3_nt: TGTGCCAGCAGCCCTCAGGGGGGAGGCACTGAAGCTTTCTTT

j_call: TRBJ1-2
d_call: -
clone_size: -
v_call: TRBV12-3/TRBV12-4
cdr3_aa: CASTVGVNYGYTF
cdr3_nt: TGTGCCAGCACCGTCGGAGTCAACTATGGCTACACCTTC

j_call: TRBJ1-2
d_call: -
clone_size: -
v_call: TRBV5-4
cdr3_aa: CASSSGQRDYGYTF
cdr3_nt: TGTGCCAGCAGCTCCGGACAGCGAGACTATGGCTACACCTTC

j_call: TRBJ2-5
d_call: -
clone_size: -
v_call: TRBV5-6
cdr3_aa: CASSEQGSSGETQYF
cdr3_nt: TGTGCCAGCAGCGAGCAAGGATCCTCGGGAGAGACCCAGTACTTC

j_call: TRBJ2-2
d_call: TRBD1
clone_size: -
v_call: TRBV11-3
cdr3_aa: CASSFGTGDTNTGELFF
cdr3_nt: TGTGCCAGCAGCTTCGGGACAGGAGACACGAACACCGGGGAGCTGTTTTTT

j_call: TRBJ1-1
d_call: -
clone_size: few
v_call: TRBV28
cdr3_aa: CASSPRAEAFF
cdr3_nt: TGTGCCAGCAGTCCACGAGCTGAAGCTTTCTTT

j_call: TRBJ2-2
d_call: TRBD1
clone_size: -
v_call: TRBV25-1
cdr3_aa: CASSDPRGQNTGELFF
cdr3_nt: TGTGCCAGCAGTGACCCCAGGGGGCAGAACACCGGGGAGCTGTTTTTT

j_call: TRBJ2-7
d_call: -
clone_size: -
v_call: TRBV6-5
cdr3_aa: CASSPRGGPYEQYF
cdr3_nt: TGTGCCAGCAGTCCCCGCGGCGGGCCATACGAGCAGTACTTC

j_call: TRBJ2-4
d_call: -
clone_size: -
v_call: TRBV2
cdr3_aa: CASSALASIQYF
cdr3_nt: TGTGCCAGCAGTGCACTAGCTTCAATACAGTACTTC

j_call: TRBJ1-1
d_call: -
clone_size: -
v_call: TRBV5-8
cdr3_aa: CASSLDSGVVSTEAFF
cdr3_nt: TGTGCCAGCAGCTTAGATTCAGGGGTGGTGAGCACTGAAGCTTTCTTT

j_call: TRBJ1-2
d_call: -
clone_size: -
v_call: TRBV6-5
cdr3_aa: CASFGDNYGYTF
cdr3_nt: TGTGCCAGCTTCGGGGATAACTATGGCTACACCTTC

j_call: TRBJ2-2
d_call: -
clone_size: -
v_call: TRBV10-1
cdr3_aa: CASPESADNTGELFF
cdr3_nt: TGCGCCAGCCCCGAGTCGGCGGATAACACCGGGGAGCTGTTTTTT

j_call: TRBJ1-1
d_call: -
clone_size: -
v_call: TRBV6-5
cdr3_aa: CASSYSGSAPAFF
cdr3_nt: TGTGCCAGCAGTTACTCCGGGTCCGCCCCAGCTTTCTTT

j_call: TRBJ1-3
d_call: TRBD1
clone_size: -
v_call: TRBV7-9
cdr3_aa: CASSTDRVSGNTIYF
cdr3_nt: TGTGCCAGCAGCACAGACAGGGTCTCTGGAAACACCATATATTTT